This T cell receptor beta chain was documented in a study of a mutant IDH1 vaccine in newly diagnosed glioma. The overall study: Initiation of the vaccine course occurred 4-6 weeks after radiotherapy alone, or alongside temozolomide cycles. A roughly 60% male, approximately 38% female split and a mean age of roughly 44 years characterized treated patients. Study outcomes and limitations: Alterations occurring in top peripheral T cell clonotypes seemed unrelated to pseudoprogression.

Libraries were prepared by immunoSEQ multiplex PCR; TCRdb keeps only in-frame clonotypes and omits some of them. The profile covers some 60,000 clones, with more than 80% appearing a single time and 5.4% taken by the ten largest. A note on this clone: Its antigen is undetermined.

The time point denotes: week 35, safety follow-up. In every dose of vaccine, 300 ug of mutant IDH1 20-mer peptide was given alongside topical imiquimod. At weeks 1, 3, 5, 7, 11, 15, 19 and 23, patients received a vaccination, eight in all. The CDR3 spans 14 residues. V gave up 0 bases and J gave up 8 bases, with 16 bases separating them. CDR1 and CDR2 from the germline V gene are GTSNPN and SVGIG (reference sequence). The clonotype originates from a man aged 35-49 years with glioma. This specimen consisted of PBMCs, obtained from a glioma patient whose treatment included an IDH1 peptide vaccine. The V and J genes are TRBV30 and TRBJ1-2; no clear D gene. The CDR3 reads CAWSVPRAGGGYTF. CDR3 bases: TGTGCCTGGAGTGTACCGAGGGCAGGCGGGGGCTACACCTTC.